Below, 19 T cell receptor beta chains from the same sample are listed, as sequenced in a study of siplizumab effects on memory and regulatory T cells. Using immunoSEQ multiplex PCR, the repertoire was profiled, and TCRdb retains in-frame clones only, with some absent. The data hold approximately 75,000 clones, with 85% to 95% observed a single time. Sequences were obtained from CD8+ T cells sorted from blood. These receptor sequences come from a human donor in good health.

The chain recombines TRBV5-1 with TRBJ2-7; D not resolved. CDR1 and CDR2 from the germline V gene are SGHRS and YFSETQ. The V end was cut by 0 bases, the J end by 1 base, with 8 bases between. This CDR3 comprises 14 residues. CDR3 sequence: CASSLGLDSYEQYF. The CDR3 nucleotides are TGCGCCAGCAGCTTGGGGCTCGATTCCTACGAGCAGTACTTC.

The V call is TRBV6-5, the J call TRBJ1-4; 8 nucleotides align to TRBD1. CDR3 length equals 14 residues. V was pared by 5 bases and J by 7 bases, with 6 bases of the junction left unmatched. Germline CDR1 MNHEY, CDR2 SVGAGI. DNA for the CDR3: TGTGCCAGCAGTCCCAGGGGGCTTGTTGAAAAACTGTTTTTT. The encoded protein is CASSPRGLVEKLFF.

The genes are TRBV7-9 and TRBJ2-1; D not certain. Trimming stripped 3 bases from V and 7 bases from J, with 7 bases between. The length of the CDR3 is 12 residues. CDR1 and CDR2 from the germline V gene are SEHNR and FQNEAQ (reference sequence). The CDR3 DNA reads TGTGCCAGCAGCTTTGGTAAGAATGAGCAGTTCTTC. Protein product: CASSFGKNEQFF.

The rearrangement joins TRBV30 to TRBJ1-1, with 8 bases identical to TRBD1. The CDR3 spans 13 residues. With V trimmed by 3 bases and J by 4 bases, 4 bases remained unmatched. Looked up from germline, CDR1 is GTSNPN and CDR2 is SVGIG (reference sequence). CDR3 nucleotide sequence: TGTGCCTGGAGGGCTGACAGGGGCACTGAAGCTTTCTTT. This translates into CAWRADRGTEAFF.

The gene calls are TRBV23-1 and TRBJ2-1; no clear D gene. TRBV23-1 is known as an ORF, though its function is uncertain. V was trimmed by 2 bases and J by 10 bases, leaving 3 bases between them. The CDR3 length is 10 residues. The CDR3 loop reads CASSQREQFF. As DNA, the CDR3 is TGCGCCAGCAGTCAACGGGAGCAGTTCTTC.

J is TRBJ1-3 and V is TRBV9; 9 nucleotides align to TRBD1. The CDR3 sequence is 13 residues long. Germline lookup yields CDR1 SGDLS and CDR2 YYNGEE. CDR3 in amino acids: CATGGGSGNTIYF. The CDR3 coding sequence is TGTGCGACAGGGGGAGGATCTGGAAACACCATATATTTT.

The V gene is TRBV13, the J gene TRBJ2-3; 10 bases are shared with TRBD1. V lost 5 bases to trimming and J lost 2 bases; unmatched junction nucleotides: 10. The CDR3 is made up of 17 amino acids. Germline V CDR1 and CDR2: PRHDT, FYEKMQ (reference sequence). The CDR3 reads CASSAIRDRGTTDTQYF. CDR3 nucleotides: TGTGCCAGCAGCGCAATCCGGGACAGGGGTACCACAGATACGCAGTATTTT.

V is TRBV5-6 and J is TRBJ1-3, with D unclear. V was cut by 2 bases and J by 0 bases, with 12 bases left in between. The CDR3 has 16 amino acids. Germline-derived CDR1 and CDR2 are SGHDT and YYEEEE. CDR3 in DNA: TGTGCCAGCAGCTTACCCGACGGACTCTCTGGAAACACCATATATTTT. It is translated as CASSLPDGLSGNTIYF.

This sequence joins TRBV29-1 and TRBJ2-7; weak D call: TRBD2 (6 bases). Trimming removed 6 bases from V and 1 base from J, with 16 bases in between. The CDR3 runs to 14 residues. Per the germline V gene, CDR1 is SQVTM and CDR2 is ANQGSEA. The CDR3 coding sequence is TGCAGCGTCCCAATGGGGGGTCCGTCCTACGAGCAGTACTTC. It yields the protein CSVPMGGPSYEQYF.

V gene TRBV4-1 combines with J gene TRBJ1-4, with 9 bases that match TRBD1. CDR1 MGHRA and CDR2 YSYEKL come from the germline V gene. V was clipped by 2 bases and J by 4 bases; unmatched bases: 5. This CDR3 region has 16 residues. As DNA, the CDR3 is TGCGCCAGCAGCCAAAGGGAGACAGGGGGTAATGAAAAACTGTTTTTT. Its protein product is CASSQRETGGNEKLFF.

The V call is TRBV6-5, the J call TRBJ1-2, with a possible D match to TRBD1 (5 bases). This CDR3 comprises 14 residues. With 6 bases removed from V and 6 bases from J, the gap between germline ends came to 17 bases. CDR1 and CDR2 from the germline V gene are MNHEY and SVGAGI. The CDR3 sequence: CASSLGGEVDGYTF. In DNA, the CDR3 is TGTGCCAGCAGCCTAGGAGGGGAAGTGGATGGCTACACCTTC.

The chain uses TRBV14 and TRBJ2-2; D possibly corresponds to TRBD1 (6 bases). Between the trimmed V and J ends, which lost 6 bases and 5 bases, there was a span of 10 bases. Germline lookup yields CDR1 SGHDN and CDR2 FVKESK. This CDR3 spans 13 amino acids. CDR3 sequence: CASSLQGTGELFF. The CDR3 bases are TGTGCCAGCAGTTTACAGGGAACCGGGGAGCTGTTTTTT.

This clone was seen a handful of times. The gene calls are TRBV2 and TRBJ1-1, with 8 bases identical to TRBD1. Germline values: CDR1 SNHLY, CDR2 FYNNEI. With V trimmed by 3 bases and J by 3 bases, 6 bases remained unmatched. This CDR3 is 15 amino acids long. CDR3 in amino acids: CASSERQGQDTEAFF. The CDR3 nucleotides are TGTGCCAGCAGTGAGAGACAGGGGCAGGACACTGAAGCTTTCTTT. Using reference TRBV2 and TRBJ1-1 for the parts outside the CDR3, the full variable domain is EPEVTQTPSHQVTQMGQEVILRCVPISNHLYFYWYRQILGQKVEFLVSFYNNEISEKSEIFDDQFSVERPDGSNFTLKIRSTKLEDSAMYFCASSERQGQDTEAFFGQGTRLTVV.

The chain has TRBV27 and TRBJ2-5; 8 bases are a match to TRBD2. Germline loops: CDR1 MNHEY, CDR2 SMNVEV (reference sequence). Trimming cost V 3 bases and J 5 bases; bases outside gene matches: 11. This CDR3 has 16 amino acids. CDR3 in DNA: TGTGCCAGCAGTTTTCTAGGAGGACTAGCTGTGGAGACCCAGTACTTC. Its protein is CASSFLGGLAVETQYF.

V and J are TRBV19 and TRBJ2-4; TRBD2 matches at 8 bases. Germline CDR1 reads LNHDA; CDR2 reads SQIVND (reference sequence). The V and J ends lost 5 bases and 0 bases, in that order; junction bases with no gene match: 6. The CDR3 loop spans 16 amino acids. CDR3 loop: CASSHSGGLAKNIQYF. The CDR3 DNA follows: TGTGCCAGTAGTCATTCGGGGGGGTTAGCCAAAAACATTCAGTACTTC.

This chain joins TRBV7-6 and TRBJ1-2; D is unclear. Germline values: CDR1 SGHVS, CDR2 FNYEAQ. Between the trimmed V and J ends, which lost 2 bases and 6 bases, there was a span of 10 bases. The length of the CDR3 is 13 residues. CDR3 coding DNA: TGTGCCAGCAGCTTAACCCCCCTAGATGGCTACACCTTC. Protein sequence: CASSLTPLDGYTF. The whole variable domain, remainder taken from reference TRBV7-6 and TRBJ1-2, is GAGVSQSPRYKVTKRGQDVALRCDPISGHVSLYWYRQALGQGPEFLTYFNYEAQQDKSGLPNDRFSAERPEGSISTLTIQRTEQRDSAMYRCASSLTPLDGYTFGSGTRLTVV.

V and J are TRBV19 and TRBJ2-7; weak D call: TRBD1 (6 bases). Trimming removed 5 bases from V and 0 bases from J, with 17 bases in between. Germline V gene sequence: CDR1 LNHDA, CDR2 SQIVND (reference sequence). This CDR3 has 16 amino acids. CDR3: CASSLGTGPSSYEQYF. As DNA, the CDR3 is TGTGCCAGTAGTTTAGGAACAGGGCCGAGCTCCTACGAGCAGTACTTC.

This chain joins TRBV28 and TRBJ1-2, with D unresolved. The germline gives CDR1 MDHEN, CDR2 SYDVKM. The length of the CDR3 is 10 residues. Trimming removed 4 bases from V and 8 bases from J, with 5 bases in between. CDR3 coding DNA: TGTGCCAGCAGTTCCCCCGGCTACACCTTC. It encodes CASSSPGYTF.

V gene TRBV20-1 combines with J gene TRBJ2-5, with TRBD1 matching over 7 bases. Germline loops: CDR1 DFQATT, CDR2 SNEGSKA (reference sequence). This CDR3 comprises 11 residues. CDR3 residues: CRRTGRETQYF. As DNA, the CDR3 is TGCAGACGGACAGGTCGAGAGACCCAGTACTTC.